A selection of T cell receptor beta chains follows, all from one sample in a study of PD-L1 blockade in urothelial cancer. Measured with immunoSEQ multiplex PCR; TCRdb has only the in-frame clones, and not every one. The table shows approximately 90,000 clones, with around 89% occurring only once. Sequenced here: PBMCs, sampled around atezolizumab (anti-PD-L1) treatment. These receptors originate from a man between 60 and 75 years old with urothelial cancer. The CDR3 runs from the conserved cysteine through the conserved F or W.

V: TRBV30
J: TRBJ2-3
CDR3: CAWNRPGLDGDTQYF

V: TRBV29-1
J: TRBJ2-7
CDR3: CSVETSERYEQYF

V: TRBV7-2
J: TRBJ1-5
CDR3: CASSLASERAGQPQHF

V: TRBV6-7
J: .
CDR3: CASSPSLAGEPLTVEQYF

V: TRBV5-1
J: TRBJ2-7
CDR3: CASSLTGPEQYF

V: TRBV9
J: TRBJ2-3
CDR3: CASSPYSGNTDTQYF

V: TRBV18
J: TRBJ2-5
CDR3: CASSLPARETQYF

V: TRBV4-2
J: TRBJ2-5
CDR3: CASSQDPVRGGSQETQYF

V: TRBV28
J: TRBJ2-7
CDR3: CASSLRGETYEQYF

V: TRBV10-3
J: TRBJ2-3
CDR3: CAISESAGADTQYF

V: TRBV4-2
J: TRBJ1-5
CDR3: CASSRVGDQPQHF

V: TRBV9
J: TRBJ2-1
CDR3: CARRAGDTYNEQFF

V: TRBV29-1
J: TRBJ1-4
CDR3: CSVTGGDEKLFF

V: TRBV4-1
J: TRBJ2-7
CDR3: CASSPGLTSYEQYF

V: TRBV6-1
J: TRBJ1-4
CDR3: CASSAISGTGGEKLFF

V: TRBV7-6
J: TRBJ2-3
CDR3: CASSSGLAVTDTQYF

V: TRBV9
J: TRBJ1-2
CDR3: CASSPQTGGAGWEGYTF

V: TRBV4-1
J: TRBJ2-1
CDR3: CASSQQLAGGPLGQFF

V: TRBV19
J: TRBJ2-2
CDR3: CASSWDRDTGELFF

V: TRBV7-3
J: TRBJ2-3
CDR3: CASSRTAGAKDTQYF

V: TRBV6-5
J: TRBJ1-5
CDR3: CASSRDRGNQPQHF

V: TRBV7-2
J: TRBJ2-1
CDR3: CASSRDREQFF

V: TRBV5-5
J: TRBJ1-1
CDR3: CASSRQLNTEAFF

V: TRBV5-1
J: TRBJ2-1
CDR3: CASSFVQGHNEQFF

V: TRBV9
J: TRBJ2-5
CDR3: CASSVSGGLETQYF

V: TRBV9
J: TRBJ2-7
CDR3: CASSLGLGSRHEQYF

V: TRBV5-4
J: TRBJ2-3
CDR3: CASRDRVTDTQYF

V: TRBV15
J: TRBJ2-5
CDR3: CATSRSLSGGVTTQYF

V: TRBV5-5
J: TRBJ2-5
CDR3: CASSLSTSGTLGTQYF

V: TRBV5-1
J: TRBJ2-5
CDR3: CASSLGGTGKETQYF

V: TRBV1
J: TRBJ2-3
CDR3: CTSSRAGGKSDTQYF

V: TRBV10-3
J: TRBJ2-2
CDR3: CAIRGEDRVTGELFF

V: TRBV27
J: TRBJ1-2
CDR3: CAGTRLQGDGYTF

V: TRBV7-9
J: TRBJ1-1
CDR3: CASSFTRNTEAFF

V: TRBV5-1
J: TRBJ2-3
CDR3: CASKRRPRGNHTDTQYF

V: TRBV7-2
J: TRBJ2-1
CDR3: CASSLTRSSGSGEQFF

V: TRBV28
J: TRBJ2-2
CDR3: CASKKGDTGELFF

V: TRBV7-3
J: TRBJ2-3
CDR3: CASSPHGAGGFPDTQYF

V: TRBV5-1
J: TRBJ1-4
CDR3: CASSLQGASEKLFF

V: TRBV5-1
J: TRBJ2-7
CDR3: CASSPGGADRGTYEQYF

V: TRBV4-3
J: TRBJ1-3
CDR3: CASSQGASGNTIYF

V: TRBV7-9
J: TRBJ2-5
CDR3: CASSSLREQETQYF

V: TRBV5-5
J: TRBJ2-1
CDR3: CASSLDAGRNEQFF

V: TRBV7-9
J: TRBJ2-1
CDR3: CASSQGGREFF

V: TRBV4-3
J: TRBJ2-2
CDR3: CASSANQRELTGELFF

V: TRBV5-1
J: TRBJ2-1
CDR3: CASSRQGLEVYNEQFF

V: TRBV29-1
J: TRBJ1-2
CDR3: CSVEHVVLEGYTF

V: TRBV7-3
J: TRBJ2-3
CDR3: CASSSRQGNTDTQYF

V: TRBV5-1
J: TRBJ1-2
CDR3: CASSSRAIFGTSTGDYGYTF

V: TRBV4-3
J: TRBJ1-2
CDR3: CASSQSSQGSGYGYTF

V: TRBV7-3
J: TRBJ2-1
CDR3: CASSRAQDSASYNEQFF

V: TRBV27
J: TRBJ2-3
CDR3: CASSLGQLSTDTQYF

V: TRBV6-1
J: TRBJ1-6
CDR3: CASRPGQDSPLHF